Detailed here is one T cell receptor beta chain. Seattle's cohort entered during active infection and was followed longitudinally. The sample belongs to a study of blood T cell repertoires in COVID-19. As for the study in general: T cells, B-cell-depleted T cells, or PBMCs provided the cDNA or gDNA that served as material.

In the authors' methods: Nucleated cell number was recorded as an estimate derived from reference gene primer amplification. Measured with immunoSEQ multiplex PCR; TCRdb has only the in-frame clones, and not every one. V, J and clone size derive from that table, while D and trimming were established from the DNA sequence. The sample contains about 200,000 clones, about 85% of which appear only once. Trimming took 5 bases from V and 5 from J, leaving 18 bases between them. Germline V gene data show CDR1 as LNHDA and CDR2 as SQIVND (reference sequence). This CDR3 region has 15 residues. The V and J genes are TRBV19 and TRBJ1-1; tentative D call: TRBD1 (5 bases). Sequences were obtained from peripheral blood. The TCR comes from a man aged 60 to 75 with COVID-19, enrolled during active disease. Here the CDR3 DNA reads TGTGCCAGTAGTTCCTCTCCGGGGGAGGTTACTGAAGCTTTCTTT. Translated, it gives CASSSSPGEVTEAFF.